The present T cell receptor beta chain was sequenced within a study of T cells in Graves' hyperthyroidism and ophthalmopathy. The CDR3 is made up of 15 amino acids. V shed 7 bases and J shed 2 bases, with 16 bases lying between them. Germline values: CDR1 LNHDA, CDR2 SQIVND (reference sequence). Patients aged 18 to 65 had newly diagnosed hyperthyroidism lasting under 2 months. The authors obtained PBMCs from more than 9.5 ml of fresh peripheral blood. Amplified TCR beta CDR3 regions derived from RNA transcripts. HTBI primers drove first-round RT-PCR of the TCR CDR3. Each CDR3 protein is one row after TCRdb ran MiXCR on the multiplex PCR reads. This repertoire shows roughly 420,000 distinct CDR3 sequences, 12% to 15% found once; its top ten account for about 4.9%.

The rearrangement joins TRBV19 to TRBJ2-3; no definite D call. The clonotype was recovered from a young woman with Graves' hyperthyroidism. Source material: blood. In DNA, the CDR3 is TGTGCCAGTACGATGTTCGCCAGTATCACAGATACGCAGTATTTT. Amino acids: CASTMFASITDTQYF.